Included here is one T cell receptor beta chain sequence, with context. Antigen specificity is unknown. The entry originates in a study of cytomegalovirus exposure and HLA in healthy donors. Study-wide findings and caveats: For presence/absence analyses, sequencing depth was assumed to be roughly uniform across donors. Donors belonging to an Asian-associated ancestry cluster reportedly showed fewer N-insertions in productive TCRs than the approximately 640-donor mean, according to what a later analysis found. There were a few CMV-associated chains whose specificity for CMV antigens was confirmed in vitro.

The CDR3 totals 15 residues. Germline loops: CDR1 SEHNR, CDR2 FQNEAQ (reference sequence). The junction had 6 bases not matched to a gene; V was cut back by 5 bases and J by 0 bases. In the PCR, 60 Vbeta and 13 Jbeta primers were used. Measured with immunoSEQ multiplex PCR; TCRdb has only the in-frame clones, and not every one. The sample has about 130,000 clones; 76% are singletons. The sequenced sample was PBMCs. The origin of this receptor is a man in his forties in good health and CMV-seronegative. The chain combines TRBV7-9 with TRBJ1-1; TRBD1 aligns across 7 bases. CDR3 sequence reads: CASSKSGTVNTEAFF. CDR3 DNA: TGTGCCAGCAGCAAATCCGGGACAGTGAACACTGAAGCTTTCTTT.